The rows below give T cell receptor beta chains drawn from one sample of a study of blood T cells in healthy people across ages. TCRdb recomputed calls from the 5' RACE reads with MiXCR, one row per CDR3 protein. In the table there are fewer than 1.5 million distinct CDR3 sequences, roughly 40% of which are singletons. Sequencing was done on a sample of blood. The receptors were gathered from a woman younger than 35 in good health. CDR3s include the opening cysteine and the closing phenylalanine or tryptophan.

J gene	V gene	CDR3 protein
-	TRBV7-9	CASSLTGQGASEQYF
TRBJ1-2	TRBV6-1	CASSSSPKTAYGYTF
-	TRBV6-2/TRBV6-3	CATRLGEQYF
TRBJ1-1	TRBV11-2	CASSLVGQFNTEAFF
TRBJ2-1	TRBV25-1	CASSGFRTGDHEQFF
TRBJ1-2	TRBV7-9	CAGDSNYGYTF
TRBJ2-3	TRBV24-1	CATSDLTWDYGTDTQYF
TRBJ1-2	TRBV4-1	CASRQGALGYTF
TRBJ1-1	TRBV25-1	CASSGTGGGMNTEAFF
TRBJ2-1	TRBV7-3	CASSLLAGTSGGFEQFF
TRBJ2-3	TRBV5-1	CASSSAGDTQYF
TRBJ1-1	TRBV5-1	CASSLLLDTEAFF
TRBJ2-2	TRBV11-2	CASSLGATWGELFF
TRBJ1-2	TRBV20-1	CSARDEMEGGGYTF
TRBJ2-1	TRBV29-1	CSVVGGQGAGGQFF
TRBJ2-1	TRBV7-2	CASSLVARGSYNEQFF
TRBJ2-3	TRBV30	CAWAGAGDYTDTQYF
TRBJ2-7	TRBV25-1	CASSPPGQGEYF
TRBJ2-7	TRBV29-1	CSVDAGSSGIYEQYF
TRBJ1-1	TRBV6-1	CASLPDRASGAFF
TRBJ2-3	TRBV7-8	CASSLAGGVTDTQYF
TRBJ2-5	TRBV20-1	CSARDSAGQGWRETQYF
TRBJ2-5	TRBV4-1	CASSRVAGEETQYF
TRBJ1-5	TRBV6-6	CASTAQDNQPQHF
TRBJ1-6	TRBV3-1	CASSRHGQENNSPLHF
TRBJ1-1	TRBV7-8	CASSPLSTGEAFF
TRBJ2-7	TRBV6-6	CASNKGQGPYEQYF
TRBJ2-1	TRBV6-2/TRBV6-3	CASSPAASGRGNEQFF
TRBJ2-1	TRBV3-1	CASSARLAGAYNEQFF
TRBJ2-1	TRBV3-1	CASSHGTGTYNEQFF
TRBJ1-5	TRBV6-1	CASRLTGPVGQPQHF
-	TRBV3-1	CASEADSYEQYF
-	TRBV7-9	CASSFYRGGYNEQYF
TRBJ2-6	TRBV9	CASSALGVGTVRSGANVLTF
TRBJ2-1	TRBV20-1	CSRLDPSYNEQFF
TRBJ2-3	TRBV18	CASSPTIPDTQYF
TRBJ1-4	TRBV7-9	CASSLRSDSSEKLFF
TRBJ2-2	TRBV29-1	CSVLSRGGSTGELFF
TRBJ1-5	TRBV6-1	CATIQGNQPQHF
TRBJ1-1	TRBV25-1	CASSHRVGNTEAFF
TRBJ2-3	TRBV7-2	CASSLGRGPTDTQYF
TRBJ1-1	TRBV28	CASNQNGEVTEAFF
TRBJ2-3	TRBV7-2	CASSLADTLRDTQYF
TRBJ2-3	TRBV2	CASSVANTQYF
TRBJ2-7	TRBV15	CATGPRLAYEQYF
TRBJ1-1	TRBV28	CASSGAGAKGEAFF